This TCR beta chain appears in the sequencing data of a study of blood T cell repertoires in COVID-19 (dated by TCRdb to about 2020). With respect to the entire study: The collaborator samples originated in the United States, Italy and Spain and spanned the acute and convalescent phases of COVID-19. The material from the prospective study consisted of cDNA or gDNA derived from T cells, B-cell-depleted T cells, or PBMCs. The dataset comprised deeply sampled blood TCRbeta repertoires from subjects exposed to, actively infected with, or recovered from COVID-19. A freely available public database, intended as a resource for researchers studying the immune response to SARS-CoV-2, is where the repertoires were released. The samples were drawn from the first 160 participants of the ongoing ImmuneRACE study and from about 1,200 subjects provided by 6 global collaborators. Sample metadata almost always included a de-identified subject ID, COVID-19 status, age in years and sex. Where available, HLA class I and class II types were obtained from metadata supplied by the sample provider rather than from assay-based typing.

The CDR3 covers 20 residues, taking in both the cysteine and the phenylalanine. Only the CDR3 DNA is retained, 60 bases long and in frame from the first base. General findings and caveats noted by the study authors: Clinical and demographic metadata were provided uncurated, with the amount varying by source and participant.

On this clone itself: The target of this receptor is not known. Within one base of it there is no much larger clone, and no base qualities were kept.

TCRbeta CDR3 regions were amplified from genomic DNA by means of the immunoSEQ Assay, a bias-controlled multiplex PCR. In the source study's methods: Within the assay, amplification of reference gene primers was used to estimate how many nucleated cells each sample contained. To quantify the absolute abundance of each unique TCRbeta CDR3 rearrangement, sequence reads were collapsed and filtered. For each sample, productive Simpson clonality was calculated by taking the square root of Simpson's diversity index across productive rearrangements. TCRdb re-hosts the immuneACCESS table, in-frame sequences only. Its copies lack some clones; in the studies checked, an unresolved V gene accounts for under half of them, and the cause for the rest is not known. That table gives V, J and clone size, and the DNA gave D and trimming. The sample includes about 140,000 clones, with 88% observed a single time. Roughly a tenth of the sample is in the top ten clones.

The collaborating institutions used their own protocols to collect whole blood in K2EDTA tubes. For TCRbeta analysis, collaborator samples were shipped as frozen whole blood, as isolated PBMCs, or as DNA extracted from either sample type. The specimen was peripheral blood. The sequence was obtained from a man between 60 and 75 years old with active or convalescent COVID-19. The rearranged chain carries TRBV21-1 and TRBJ2-7; TRBD2 is the table's D call, not checked against the DNA. TRBV21-1 is marked as a pseudogene. The DNA sequence follows: TGTGCCAGCACCGACCGAGACCGGACTAGCGGGAGGGCCCCCTCATACGAGCAGTACTTC. It is translated as CASTDRDRTSGRAPSYEQYF.